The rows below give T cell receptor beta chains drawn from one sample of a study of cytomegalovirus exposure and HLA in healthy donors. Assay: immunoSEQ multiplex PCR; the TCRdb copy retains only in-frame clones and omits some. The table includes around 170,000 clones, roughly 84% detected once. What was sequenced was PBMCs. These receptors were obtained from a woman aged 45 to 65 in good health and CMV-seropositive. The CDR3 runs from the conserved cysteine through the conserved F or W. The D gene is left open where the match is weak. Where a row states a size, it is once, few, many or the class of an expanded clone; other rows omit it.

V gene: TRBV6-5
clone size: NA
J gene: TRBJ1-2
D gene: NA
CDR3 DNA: TGTGCCAGCAGTTACGAGGGTAGCTATGGCTACACCTTC
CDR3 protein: CASSYEGSYGYTF

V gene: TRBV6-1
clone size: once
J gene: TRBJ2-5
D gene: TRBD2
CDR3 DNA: TGTGCCAGCAGTGACATGTGGGCGGGAGATTTTCAAGAGACCCAGTACTTC
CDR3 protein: CASSDMWAGDFQETQYF

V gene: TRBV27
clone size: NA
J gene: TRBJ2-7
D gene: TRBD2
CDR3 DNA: TGTGCCAGCAGTTCTAGCGGGGGTACCTCCTACGAGCAGTACTTC
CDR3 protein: CASSSSGGTSYEQYF

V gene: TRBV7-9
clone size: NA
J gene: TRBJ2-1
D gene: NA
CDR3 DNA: TGTGCCAGCAGCTATACCGGGACTTTCAACGGTGAGCAGTTCTTC
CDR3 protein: CASSYTGTFNGEQFF

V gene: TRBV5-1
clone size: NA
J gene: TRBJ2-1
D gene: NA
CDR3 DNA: TGCGCCAGCAGCTTGGGGGCGGGTGAGCAGTTCTTC
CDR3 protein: CASSLGAGEQFF

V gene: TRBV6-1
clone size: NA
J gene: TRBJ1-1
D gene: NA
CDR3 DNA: TGTGCCAGCAATAGGGGCGGCACTGAAGCTTTCTTT
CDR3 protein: CASNRGGTEAFF

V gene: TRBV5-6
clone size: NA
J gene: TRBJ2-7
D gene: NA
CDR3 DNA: TGTGCCAGCAGCTTGGATCGGGGAGCCGCCTACGAGCAGTACTTC
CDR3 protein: CASSLDRGAAYEQYF

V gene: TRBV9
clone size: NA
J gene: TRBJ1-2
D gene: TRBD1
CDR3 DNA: TGTGCCAGCAGCGTAGCGGGACAGGGGGGACCGGAGGGCTACACCTTC
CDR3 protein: CASSVAGQGGPEGYTF

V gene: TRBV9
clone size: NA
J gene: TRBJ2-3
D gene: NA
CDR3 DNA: TGTGCCAGCAGCCCCCTCTCTATGAGCGGTGCAGATACGCAGTATTTT
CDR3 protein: CASSPLSMSGADTQYF

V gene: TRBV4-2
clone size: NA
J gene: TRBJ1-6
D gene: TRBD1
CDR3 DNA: TGTGCCAGCAGCGGACTTACAGGGGGCGAGGATAATTCACCCCTCCACTTT
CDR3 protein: CASSGLTGGEDNSPLHF

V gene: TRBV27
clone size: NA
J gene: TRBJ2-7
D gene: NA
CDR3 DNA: TGTGCCAGCAGGCGGGACGGTTCCTACGAGCAGTACTTC
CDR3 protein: CASRRDGSYEQYF

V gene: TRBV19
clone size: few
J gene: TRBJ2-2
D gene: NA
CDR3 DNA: TGTGCCAGTAACTTTGGCGGCGGGGAGCTGTTTTTT
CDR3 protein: CASNFGGGELFF

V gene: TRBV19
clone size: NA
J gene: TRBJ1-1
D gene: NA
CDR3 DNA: TGTGCCAGCCAGACAGTTCCTTTT
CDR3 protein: CASQTVPF

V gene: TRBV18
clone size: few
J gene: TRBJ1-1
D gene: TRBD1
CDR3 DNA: TGTGCCAGCTCACCGCCACAGGGGGTACGGACTGAAGCTTTCTTT
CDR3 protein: CASSPPQGVRTEAFF

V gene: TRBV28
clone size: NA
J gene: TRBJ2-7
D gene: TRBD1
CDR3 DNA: TGTGCCAGCAGTGCCGGGACAGGTAATCTAGGCGAGCAGTACTTC
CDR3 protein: CASSAGTGNLGEQYF

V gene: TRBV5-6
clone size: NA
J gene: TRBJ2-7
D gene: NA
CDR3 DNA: TGTGCCAGCAGCCGAATCGGGACTGACGAGCAGTACTTC
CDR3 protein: CASSRIGTDEQYF

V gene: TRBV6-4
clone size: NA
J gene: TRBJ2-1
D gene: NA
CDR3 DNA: TGTGCCAGCAGTTACTCGAAGGGGAATGAGCAGTTCTTC
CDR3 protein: CASSYSKGNEQFF